These 10 T cell receptor beta chains originate from one sample sequenced in a study of blood T cell repertoires in COVID-19. The table came from immunoSEQ multiplex PCR; TCRdb's copy has only in-frame clones and leaves some out. In the table there are 55,000 to 65,000 clones, around 80% of which are singletons. The source material was peripheral blood. Receptors originate from a woman aged 55 to 70 with acute or convalescent COVID-19.

This clone was seen once. The rearrangement joins TRBV19 to TRBJ2-1; D gene unclear. Between the trimmed V and J ends, which lost 5 bases and 13 bases, there was a span of 15 bases. CDR1 and CDR2 (germline): LNHDA, SQIVND (reference sequence). The CDR3 spans 12 residues. The CDR3, as DNA: TGTGCCAGTAGTGCTCCCCCACAATCCCAGTTCTTC. The encoded protein is CASSAPPQSQFF.

V and J are TRBV19 and TRBJ1-1, with D uncertain. V was trimmed by 10 bases and J by 0 bases, leaving 15 bases between them. Germline lookup yields CDR1 LNHDA and CDR2 SQIVND (reference sequence). The CDR3 spans 14 residues. The CDR3 here is CATKMQVMNTEAFF. The CDR3 nucleotides read TGTGCCACCAAAATGCAGGTTATGAACACTGAAGCTTTCTTT.

This clone was seen just once. This chain connects TRBV24-1 to TRBJ2-2, with TRBD2 matching over 7 bases. V shed 3 bases and J 4 bases; nucleotides not matched to a gene: 4. Germline values: CDR1 KGHDR, CDR2 SFDVKD. The CDR3 is 15 amino acids. The CDR3 region is CATSDPTSSTGELFF. DNA for the CDR3: TGTGCCACCAGTGATCCGACTAGCAGCACCGGGGAGCTGTTTTTT.

CDR3 amino acids: CASSPAGGWDTGELFF. Here the CDR3 DNA reads TGTGCCAGCAGCCCCGCCGGGGGGTGGGACACCGGGGAGCTGTTTTTT. The chain is built from TRBV5-4 and TRBJ2-2; TRBD2 matches at 7 bases. Trimming cost V 4 bases and J 3 bases; bases outside gene matches: 9. The CDR3 length is 16 residues. CDR1 is SGHNT, CDR2 YYREEE, per germline (reference sequence).

The chain recombines TRBV11-1 with TRBJ2-1; the D gene is possibly TRBD2 (6 bases). The CDR3 is made up of 14 amino acids. The V gene lost 5 bases and the J gene lost 8 bases, with 16 bases spanning the gap. Germline CDR1 and CDR2: SGHAT and FQDESV (reference sequence). CDR3 sequence reads: CASSPPGVRDEQFF. The CDR3 DNA reads as TGTGCCAGCAGCCCACCGGGGGTAAGGGATGAGCAGTTCTTC.

This clone turned up a few times. J is TRBJ1-6 and V is TRBV12-3 or TRBV12-4, with D maybe TRBD1 (5 bases). The CDR3 runs 13 residues. Trimming left V 5 bases short and J 11 bases short, with 13 bases between. The CDR3 bases are TGTGCCAGCAGTGTGGGGCCGGGTCCACCCCTCCACTTT. It encodes CASSVGPGPPLHF.

This chain joins TRBV5-1 and TRBJ1-6; the D gene is possibly TRBD1 (5 bases). V was trimmed by 4 bases and J by 10 bases, leaving 21 bases between them. Germline V gene lookup returns CDR1 SGHRS and CDR2 YFSETQ. The CDR3 has 16 amino acids. In nucleotides, the CDR3 is TGCGCCAGCAGCCCTTGGTTGGGGGGGAGTTTGTCACCCCTCCACTTT. Translated: CASSPWLGGSLSPLHF. Using reference TRBV5-1 and TRBJ1-6 for the parts outside the CDR3, the full variable domain is KAGVTQTPRYLIKTRGQQVTLSCSPISGHRSVSWYQQTPGQGLQFLFEYFSETQRNKGNFPGRFSGRQFSNSRSEMNVSTLELGDSALYLCASSPWLGGSLSPLHFGNGTRLTVT.

The chain carries TRBV6-5 and TRBJ1-6, with 9 bases fitting TRBD1. Germline CDR1 is MNHEY and CDR2 is SVGAGI. This CDR3 is built from 16 residues. The ends lost 4 bases at V and 3 bases at J; junction bases unmatched: 4. The CDR3 spells CASSSLGQGYNSPLHF. CDR3 DNA: TGTGCCAGCAGTTCTTTGGGACAGGGCTATAATTCACCCCTCCACTTT.

V usage is TRBV4-1 and J usage is TRBJ2-3; tentatively, D is TRBD2 (5 bases). The CDR3 is made up of 15 amino acids. Germline V CDR1 and CDR2: MGHRA, YSYEKL. V was pared by 1 base and J by 1 base, with 9 bases between. DNA of the CDR3: TGCGCCAGCAGCCAAGTCGATAGCGGCACAGATACGCAGTATTTT. This gives the protein CASSQVDSGTDTQYF.

The chain joins TRBV30 to TRBJ2-3, with 10 bases that match TRBD2. There are 17 residues in the CDR3. Trimming cost V 4 bases and J 3 bases; bases outside gene matches: 13. Germline CDR1 reads GTSNPN; CDR2 reads SVGIG (reference sequence). CDR3 sequence reads: CAWKLPKVAGGTDTQYF. The CDR3 DNA is TGTGCCTGGAAACTCCCCAAGGTAGCGGGGGGAACAGATACGCAGTATTTT.